The 22 T cell receptor beta chains below come from one sample, sequenced in a study of monozygotic twins with inflammatory bowel disease. TCRdb re-called the 5' RACE reads; every CDR3 protein appears as one record, without DNA. The ten top clones account for approximately 2.3%, within a sample of approximately 400,000 distinct CDR3 sequences. Sequencing input: blood. These receptors were taken from a human donor with ulcerative colitis or Crohn's disease, or a healthy co-twin of an affected twin (not recorded which).

This rearrangement joins TRBV2 to TRBJ2-1; without DNA, the TCRdb call of TRBD1 cannot be checked. Germline values: CDR1 SNHLY, CDR2 FYNNEI. The CDR3 sequence is 15 residues long. CDR3 in amino acids: CASSDPPQGSDEQFF.

V gene TRBV15 combines with J gene TRBJ1-6; the D call of TRBD1 rests on TCRdb alone, since no DNA is present to check it. Germline V gene data show CDR1 as LNHNV and CDR2 as YYDKDF (reference sequence). The CDR3 is 16 residues long. CDR3 protein: CATSSRPGTGRSPLHF.

The V gene is TRBV27, the J gene TRBJ2-1. The CDR3 has 15 amino acids. Germline CDR1 and CDR2: MNHEY and SMNVEV (reference sequence). The CDR3 region is CASSLFWSSYNEQFF.

The chain uses TRBV7-2 and TRBJ1-2; TCRdb names TRBD1, which stays unverified in the absence of DNA. CDR1 is SGHTA, CDR2 FQGNSA, per germline. This CDR3 contains 14 residues. The CDR3 here is CASSPEGRRSGYTF. Using reference TRBV7-2 and TRBJ1-2 for the parts outside the CDR3, the full variable domain is GAGVSQSPSNKVTEKGKDVELRCDPISGHTALYWYRQSLGQGLEFLIYFQGNSAPDKSGLPSDRFSAERTGGSVSTLTIQRTQQEDSAVYLCASSPEGRRSGYTFGSGTRLTVV.

This CDR3 is CASSPQGFGGELFF. The chain links TRBV11-2 to TRBJ2-2; the D gene TCRdb calls, TRBD1, cannot be checked with no DNA. The germline CDR1 and CDR2 sequences are SGHAT and FQNNGV. The CDR3 is made up of 14 amino acids.

The chain carries TRBV6-5 and TRBJ2-5; TCRdb picks TRBD2, but there is no DNA to check that call. The CDR3 has 16 amino acids. The germline V gene has CDR1 MNHEY and CDR2 SVGAGI. The CDR3 sequence: CASSYWVLAGSETQYF.

CDR3 sequence: CAIKMPNQPQHF. The chain combines TRBV10-3 with TRBJ1-5. CDR1 is ENHRY and CDR2 is SYGVKD in the germline V gene. CDR3 size: 12 residues.

The chain combines TRBV9 with TRBJ1-4. CDR1 is SGDLS and CDR2 is YYNGEE in the germline V gene. There are 15 residues in the CDR3. The CDR3: CASSVGPATNEKLFF.

The chain uses TRBV2 and TRBJ1-5; checking the TCRdb D call of TRBD1 is not possible without DNA. Germline V gene data show CDR1 as SNHLY and CDR2 as FYNNEI. The CDR3 has 18 amino acids. CDR3 sequence: CASSAGPKTGLLDQPQHF. The full variable domain, its missing parts supplied by reference TRBV2 and TRBJ1-5, is EPEVTQTPSHQVTQMGQEVILRCVPISNHLYFYWYRQILGQKVEFLVSFYNNEISEKSEIFDDQFSVERPDGSNFTLKIRSTKLEDSAMYFCASSAGPKTGLLDQPQHFGDGTRLSIL.

This chain's CDR3 is CASSSPPGQPRAGELFF. The genes are TRBV7-2 and TRBJ2-2; TCRdb returns TRBD1, unconfirmable since there is no DNA. This CDR3 spans 17 amino acids. In germline, CDR1 is SGHTA, CDR2 FQGNSA.

The V call is TRBV2, the J call TRBJ2-1; the TCRdb call, TRBD1, lacks DNA for checking. Germline lookup yields CDR1 SNHLY and CDR2 FYNNEI. There are 13 residues in the CDR3. The CDR3 spells CASTLNPLNEQFF.

J is TRBJ2-2 and V is TRBV5-1; the D gene TCRdb calls, TRBD1, cannot be checked with no DNA. The length of the CDR3 is 15 residues. CDR1 SGHRS and CDR2 YFSETQ come from the germline V gene. The CDR3: CASSARGANTGELFF.

The genes are TRBV20-1 and TRBJ1-5; no DNA is available, so the TRBD1 call from TCRdb remains unchecked. The CDR3 runs 16 residues. Germline values: CDR1 DFQATT, CDR2 SNEGSKA (reference sequence). The CDR3 sequence: CTARDKQGPPQQPQHF.

V is TRBV6-5 and J is TRBJ1-1; TCRdb returns TRBD1, unconfirmable since there is no DNA. Germline V CDR1 and CDR2: MNHEY, SVGAGI. This CDR3 comprises 16 residues. The CDR3 sequence: CASSYSPTGSDTEAFF.

The chain combines TRBV5-1 with TRBJ2-3; TCRdb selects TRBD1, and the lack of DNA leaves this call unchecked. Germline CDR1 reads SGHRS; CDR2 reads YFSETQ. The CDR3 covers 14 residues. CDR3 loop: CASRGQGATDTQYF.

V and J are TRBV11-2 and TRBJ1-6. The length of the CDR3 is 15 residues. The germline gives CDR1 SGHAT, CDR2 FQNNGV. CDR3 loop: CASSLLSGGDSPLHF.

The chain joins TRBV3-1 to TRBJ2-1; TCRdb returns TRBD2, unconfirmable since there is no DNA. The CDR3 contains 14 residues. Germline V lookup: CDR1 LGHDT, CDR2 YNNKEL (reference sequence). CDR3 loop: CASSRPEGFNEQFF.

The gene calls are TRBV20-1 and TRBJ1-2; the TRBD1 assignment by TCRdb is unverifiable without DNA. Germline V lookup: CDR1 DFQATT, CDR2 SNEGSKA (reference sequence). This CDR3 has 12 amino acids. The CDR3 loop reads CSPGQVSSGYTF.

The chain combines TRBV11-2 with TRBJ2-1; with no DNA, the TCRdb D assignment of TRBD1 cannot be verified. Germline-derived CDR1 and CDR2 are SGHAT and FQNNGV. CDR3 length equals 18 residues. CDR3 sequence reads: CASSLTPDSPSSYNEQFF.

The V call is TRBV20-1, the J call TRBJ2-3; TCRdb's D gene call, TRBD2, goes unchecked for lack of DNA. The CDR3 covers 14 residues. Germline CDR1 reads DFQATT; CDR2 reads SNEGSKA (reference sequence). The CDR3 loop is CSASMGLGTDTQYF.

V gene TRBV6-5 combines with J gene TRBJ2-6; the TCRdb D gene call, TRBD1, has no DNA to confirm it. CDR1 is MNHEY and CDR2 is SVGAGI in the germline V gene. CDR3 length: 18 residues. The CDR3 is CASTLTRTGPSGANVLTF.

The V call is TRBV18, the J call TRBJ2-5. Germline lookup yields CDR1 KGHSH and CDR2 LQKENI. The CDR3 is made up of 15 amino acids. CDR3 residues: CASSPPKVRGETQYF.